The 13 T cell receptor beta chains below all came from one sample that was sequenced in a study of CDR3 diversity in severe acne. MiXCR, applied by TCRdb to the PCR reads, yields one record per CDR3 protein. The sample includes roughly 81,000 distinct CDR3 sequences, 48% seen only once; the top ten take 9.5% to 13%. The source material was blood. The receptor set was obtained from a male donor in good health, serving as a control.

This clonotype has just a few counts. This chain connects TRBV20-1 to TRBJ1-2, with 7 bases matching TRBD1. The V segment lost 4 bases and the J segment 5 bases; nucleotides outside the gene matches: 1. The germline V gene has CDR1 DFQATT and CDR2 SNEGSKA (reference sequence). CDR3 length: 11 amino acids. This chain's CDR3 is CSATTGYGYTF. CDR3 sequence (DNA): TGCAGTGCTACGACAGGGTATGGCTACACCTTC.

This clonotype was seen repeatedly, ten times or more. This chain links TRBV15 with TRBJ1-1, with a possible D match to TRBD1 (5 bases). This CDR3 comprises 16 residues. V was clipped by 0 bases and J by 1 base, with 12 bases between them. Per the germline V gene, CDR1 is LNHNV and CDR2 is YYDKDF (reference sequence). The CDR3 DNA is TGTGCCACCAGCAGAGATCCGCGGGGACCGAACACTGAAGCTTTCTTT. This codes for CATSRDPRGPNTEAFF.

In nucleotides, the CDR3 is TGTGCCAGCAGCGCAGTACAGGGCTTGGGGAGCTCTGGGGCCAACGTCCTGACTTTC. Its translation: CASSAVQGLGSSGANVLTF. This rearrangement joins TRBV7-9 to TRBJ2-6, with D possibly being TRBD1 (6 bases). Germline V CDR1 and CDR2: SEHNR, FQNEAQ (reference sequence). The CDR3 length is 19 residues. The V end was cut by 5 bases, the J end by 0 bases, with 20 bases between.

This clonotype was counted a few times. Germline is not matched at one junction end, which may reflect a read error. The genes are TRBV6-5 and TRBJ1-3, with D uncertain. Germline lookup yields CDR1 MNHEY and CDR2 SVGAGI. The CDR3 has 14 residues. The CDR3 nucleotides read TGCGCCACCTCGAAGGATTTAGCTGGAAACACCATATATTTT. As protein: CATSKDLAGNTIYF.

Many counts were recorded for this clonotype. The chain is built from TRBV6-6 and TRBJ1-6; D might be TRBD1 (6 bases). V was trimmed by 4 bases and J by 4 bases, leaving 11 bases between them. The CDR3 sequence is 15 residues long. Germline lookup yields CDR1 MNHNY and CDR2 SVGAGI (reference sequence). For the CDR3, the DNA is TGTGCCAGCAGTTCCGGGACATTGTATAATTCACCCCTCCACTTT. Translated, it gives CASSSGTLYNSPLHF.

For this clonotype: Its ends do not fully match the called genes, so a read error is possible. The rearrangement joins TRBV5-5 to TRBJ2-6; no clear D gene. Looked up from germline, CDR1 is SGHKS and CDR2 is YYEKEE (reference sequence). The CDR3 has 19 residues. This CDR3 reads CASSQPDSRGLAGANVLTF. CDR3 bases: TGCGCCAGCAGCCAACCCGATAGCCGTGGTCTGGCTGGGGCCAACGTCCTGACTTTC.

The V call is TRBV12-3 or TRBV12-4, the J call TRBJ1-2; 8 bases match TRBD1. The CDR3 runs 13 residues. Trimming at V came to 5 bases and at J to 7 bases, leaving 6 bases not matched to a gene. CDR3 protein: CASSNRGVSGYTF. The CDR3 DNA sequence: TGTGCCAGCAGTAACAGGGGGGTTAGTGGCTACACCTTC.

The chain has TRBV2 and TRBJ2-7; the D call may be TRBD1 or TRBD2 (5 bases each). CDR3 size: 14 residues. With 6 bases removed from V and 6 bases from J, the gap between germline ends came to 18 bases. CDR1 and CDR2 (germline): SNHLY, FYNNEI. The CDR3 sequence: CASSRRGATCEQYF. CDR3 bases: TGTGCCAGCAGCCGACGAGGGGCGACCTGCGAGCAGTACTTC.

A word on this clonotype: This could be a read error, since a much larger clone is one nucleotide away. The rearrangement joins TRBV2 to TRBJ1-6, with 7 bases fitting TRBD1. The J segment lost 5 bases and the V segment lost 6 bases, leaving 7 bases of the junction unmatched. Germline CDR1 is SNHLY and CDR2 is FYNNEI. The CDR3 is 15 amino acids. CDR3 in DNA: TGTGCCAGCAGAGTCGGGACAGTCAATAATTCACCCCTCCACTTT. As protein: CASRVGTVNNSPLHF.

This clonotype was seen more than once but under ten times. The gene calls are TRBV19 and TRBJ2-6; no clear D gene. The V gene's germline CDR1 is LNHDA and CDR2 SQIVND (reference sequence). The CDR3 covers 12 residues. Trimming took 8 bases from V and 2 from J, leaving 4 bases between them. The CDR3 DNA follows: TGTGCCAGTGTGGCTGGGGCCAACGTCCTGACTTTC. It yields the protein CASVAGANVLTF.

In this sample, this clonotype turned up once. A single base separates this from a much larger clone, so it may be a read error. J is TRBJ2-5 and V is TRBV5-6; D possibly corresponds to TRBD2 (5 bases). The CDR3 runs to 14 residues. Germline CDR1 reads SGHDT; CDR2 reads YYEEEE. The CDR3 reads CASSLPSGKETQHF. DNA for the CDR3: TGTGCCAGCAGTCTCCCAAGCGGTAAAGAGACCCAGCACTTC.

This clonotype was seen once. The DNA is left out, because the CDR3 cannot be placed on it with certainty; the CDR3 is given as TCRdb lists it. CDR3 in amino acids: CASSDGQGGGELFFGEGSTGTQYF. V is TRBV2 and J is TRBJ2-5; TRBD1 is the table's D call and was not checked against the DNA. The germline V gene has CDR1 SNHLY and CDR2 FYNNEI. Inclusive of both ends, the CDR3 amounts to 24 amino acids.

This rearrangement joins TRBV5-6 to TRBJ2-7; 10 positions match TRBD1. Trimming took 5 bases from V and 5 from J; bases not matched to a gene: 10. CDR3 length equals 15 residues. Germline V gene data show CDR1 as SGHDT and CDR2 as YYEEEE. The CDR3 region is CASSPTGGERDEQYF. The CDR3 DNA sequence: TGTGCCAGCAGTCCGACAGGGGGCGAGAGGGACGAGCAGTACTTC. Full variable domain (outside the CDR3, taken from reference TRBV5-6 and TRBJ2-7): DAGVTQSPTHLIKTRGQQVTLRCSPKSGHDTVSWYQQALGQGPQFIFQYYEEEERQRGNFPDRFSGHQFPNYSSELNVNALLLGDSALYLCASSPTGGERDEQYFGPGTRLTVT.